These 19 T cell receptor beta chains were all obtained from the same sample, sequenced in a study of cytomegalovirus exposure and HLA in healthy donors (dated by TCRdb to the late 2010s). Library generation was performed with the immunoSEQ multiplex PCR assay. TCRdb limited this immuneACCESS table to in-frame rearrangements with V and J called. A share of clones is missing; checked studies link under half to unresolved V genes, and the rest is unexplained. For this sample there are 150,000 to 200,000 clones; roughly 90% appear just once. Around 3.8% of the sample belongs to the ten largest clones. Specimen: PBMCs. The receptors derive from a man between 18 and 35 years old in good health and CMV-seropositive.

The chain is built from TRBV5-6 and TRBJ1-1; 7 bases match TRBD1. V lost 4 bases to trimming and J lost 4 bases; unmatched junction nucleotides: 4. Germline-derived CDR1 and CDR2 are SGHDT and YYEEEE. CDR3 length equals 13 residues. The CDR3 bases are TGTGCCAGCAGCACACAGGGGATCACTGAAGCTTTCTTT. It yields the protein CASSTQGITEAFF.

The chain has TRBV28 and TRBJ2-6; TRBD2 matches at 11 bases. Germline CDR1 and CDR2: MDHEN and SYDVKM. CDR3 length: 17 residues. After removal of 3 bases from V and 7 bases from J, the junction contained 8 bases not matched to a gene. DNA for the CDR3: TGTGCCAGCAGTTTCCCGACTAGCGGGATTGGAGCCAACGTCCTGACTTTC. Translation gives CASSFPTSGIGANVLTF.

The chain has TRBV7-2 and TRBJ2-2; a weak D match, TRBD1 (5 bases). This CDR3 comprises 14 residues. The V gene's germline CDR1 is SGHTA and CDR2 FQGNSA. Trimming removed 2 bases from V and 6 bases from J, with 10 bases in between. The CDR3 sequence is CASSLRQGAGELFF. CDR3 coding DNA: TGTGCCAGCAGCTTAAGGCAGGGTGCCGGGGAGCTGTTTTTT.

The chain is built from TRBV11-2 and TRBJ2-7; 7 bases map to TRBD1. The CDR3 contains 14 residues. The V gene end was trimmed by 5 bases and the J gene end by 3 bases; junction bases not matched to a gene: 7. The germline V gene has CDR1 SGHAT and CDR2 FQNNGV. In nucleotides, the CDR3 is TGTGCCAGCAGCCCTGGGGACAGAAGCTACGAGCAGTACTTC. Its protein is CASSPGDRSYEQYF.

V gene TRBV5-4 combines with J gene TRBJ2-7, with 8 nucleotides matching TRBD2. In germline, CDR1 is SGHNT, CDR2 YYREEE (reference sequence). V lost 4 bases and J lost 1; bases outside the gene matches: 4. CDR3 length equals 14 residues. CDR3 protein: CASSKGLESYEQYF. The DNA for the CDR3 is TGTGCCAGCAGCAAGGGACTAGAGTCCTACGAGCAGTACTTC.

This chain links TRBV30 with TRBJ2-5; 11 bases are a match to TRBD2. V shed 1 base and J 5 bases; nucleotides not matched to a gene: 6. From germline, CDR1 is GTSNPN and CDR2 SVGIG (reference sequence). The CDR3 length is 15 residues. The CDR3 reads CAWSGLAGGRETQYF. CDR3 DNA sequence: TGTGCCTGGAGTGGGCTAGCGGGAGGTCGGGAGACCCAGTACTTC.

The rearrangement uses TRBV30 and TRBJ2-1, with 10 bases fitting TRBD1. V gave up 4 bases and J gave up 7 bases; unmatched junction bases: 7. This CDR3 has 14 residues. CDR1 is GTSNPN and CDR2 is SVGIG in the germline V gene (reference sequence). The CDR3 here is CAWNTDRGLNEQFF. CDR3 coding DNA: TGTGCCTGGAATACCGACAGGGGGCTTAATGAGCAGTTCTTC.

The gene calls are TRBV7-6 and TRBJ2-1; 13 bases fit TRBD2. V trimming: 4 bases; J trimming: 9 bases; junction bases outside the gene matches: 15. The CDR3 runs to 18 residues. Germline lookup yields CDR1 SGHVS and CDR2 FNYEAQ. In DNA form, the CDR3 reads TGTGCCAGCAGCTCCTCACTAGCGGGAGGGCCGTTCTCGGGTGAGCAGTTCTTC. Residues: CASSSSLAGGPFSGEQFF.

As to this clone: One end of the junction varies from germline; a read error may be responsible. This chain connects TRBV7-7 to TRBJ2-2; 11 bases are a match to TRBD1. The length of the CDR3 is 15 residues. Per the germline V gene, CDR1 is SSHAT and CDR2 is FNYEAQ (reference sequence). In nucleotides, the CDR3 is TGTGCTAGCACCCCCGGGACAGGGGGAATCGGGGAGCTGTTTTTT. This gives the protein CASTPGTGGIGELFF.

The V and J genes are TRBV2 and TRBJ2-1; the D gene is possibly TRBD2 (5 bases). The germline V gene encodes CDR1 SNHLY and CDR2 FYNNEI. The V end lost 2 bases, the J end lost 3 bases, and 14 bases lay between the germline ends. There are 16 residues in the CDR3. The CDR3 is CASSEPSEGFYNEQFF. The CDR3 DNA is TGTGCCAGCAGTGAACCCAGTGAGGGCTTCTACAATGAGCAGTTCTTC.

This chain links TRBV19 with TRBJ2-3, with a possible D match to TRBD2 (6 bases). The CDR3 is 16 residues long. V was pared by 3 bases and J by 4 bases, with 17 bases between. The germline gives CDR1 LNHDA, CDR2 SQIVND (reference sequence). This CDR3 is CASSITKGGIADTQYF. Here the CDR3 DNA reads TGTGCCAGTAGTATCACGAAGGGAGGAATCGCAGATACGCAGTATTTT.

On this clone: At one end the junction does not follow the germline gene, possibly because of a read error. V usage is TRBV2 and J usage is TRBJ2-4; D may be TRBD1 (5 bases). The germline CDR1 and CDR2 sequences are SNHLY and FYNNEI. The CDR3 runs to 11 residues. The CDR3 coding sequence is TGTGCCAGCAGATTCAGGGAAGGCCTTAGTTTC. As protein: CASRFREGLSF.

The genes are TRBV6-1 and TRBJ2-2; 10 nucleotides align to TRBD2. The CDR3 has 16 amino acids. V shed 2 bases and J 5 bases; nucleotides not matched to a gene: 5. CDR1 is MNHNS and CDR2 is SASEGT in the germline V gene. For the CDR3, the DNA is TGTGCCAGCAGTGAATCGAGCGGGAGGGTTACCGGGGAGCTGTTTTTT. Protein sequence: CASSESSGRVTGELFF.

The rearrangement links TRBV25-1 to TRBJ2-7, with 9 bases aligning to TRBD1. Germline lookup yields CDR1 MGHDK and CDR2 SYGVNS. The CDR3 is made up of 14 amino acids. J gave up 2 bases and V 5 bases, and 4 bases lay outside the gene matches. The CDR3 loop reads CASSRTGVTYEQYF. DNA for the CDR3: TGTGCCAGCAGTAGGACAGGGGTCACCTACGAGCAGTACTTC.

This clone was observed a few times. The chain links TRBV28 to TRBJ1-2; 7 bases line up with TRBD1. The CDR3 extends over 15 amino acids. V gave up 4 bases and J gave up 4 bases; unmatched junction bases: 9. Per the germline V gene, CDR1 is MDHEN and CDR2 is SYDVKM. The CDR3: CASSSPGGQTYGYTF. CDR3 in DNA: TGTGCCAGCAGTTCCCCAGGGGGACAGACCTATGGCTACACCTTC.

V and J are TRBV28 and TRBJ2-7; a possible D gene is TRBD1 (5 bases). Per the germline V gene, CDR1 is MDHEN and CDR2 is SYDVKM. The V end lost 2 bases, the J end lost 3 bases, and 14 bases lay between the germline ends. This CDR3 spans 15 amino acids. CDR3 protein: CASSLGDSHYYEQYF. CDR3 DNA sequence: TGTGCCAGCAGTTTAGGCGACAGCCACTACTACGAGCAGTACTTC. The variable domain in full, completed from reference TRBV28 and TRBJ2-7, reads DVKVTQSSRYLVKRTGEKVFLECVQDMDHENMFWYRQDPGLGLRLIYFSYDVKMKEKGDIPEGYSVSREKKERFSLILESASTNQTSMYLCASSLGDSHYYEQYFGPGTRLTVT.

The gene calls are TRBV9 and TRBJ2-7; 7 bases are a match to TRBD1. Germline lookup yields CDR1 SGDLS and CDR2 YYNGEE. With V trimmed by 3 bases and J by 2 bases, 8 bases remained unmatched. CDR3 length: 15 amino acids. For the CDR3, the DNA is TGTGCCAGCAGCGAAACGACAGGGCGTACCTACGAGCAGTACTTC. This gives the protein CASSETTGRTYEQYF.

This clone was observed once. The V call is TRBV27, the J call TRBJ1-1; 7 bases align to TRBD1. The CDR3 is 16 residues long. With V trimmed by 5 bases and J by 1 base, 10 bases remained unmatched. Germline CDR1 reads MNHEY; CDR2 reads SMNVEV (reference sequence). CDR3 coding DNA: TGTGCCAGCAGTCGCCGGACAGGAAGGAGGAACACTGAAGCTTTCTTT. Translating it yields CASSRRTGRRNTEAFF.

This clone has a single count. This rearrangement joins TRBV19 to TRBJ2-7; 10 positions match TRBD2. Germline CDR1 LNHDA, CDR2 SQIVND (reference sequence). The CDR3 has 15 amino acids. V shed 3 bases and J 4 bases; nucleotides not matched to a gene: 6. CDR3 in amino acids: CASSMTGTSVYEQYF. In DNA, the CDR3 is TGTGCCAGTAGTATGACCGGGACTAGCGTGTACGAGCAGTACTTC.